This T cell receptor (beta chain) was identified in a study of T cells in Graves' hyperthyroidism and ophthalmopathy. This clonotype has just a few counts. This clone may be a read error of a much larger clone one base away. Amplification of TCR beta CDR3 regions was performed using RNA transcripts as template. The HTBI primer set drove a first-round RT-PCR of the TCR CDR3. From the multiplex PCR reads, TCRdb called clonotypes with MiXCR, one entry per CDR3 protein. The table shows hundreds of thousands of distinct CDR3 sequences, with about 18% occurring only once. CDR3 length: 12 residues. Germline V lookup: CDR1 GTSNPN, CDR2 SVGIG (reference sequence).

The sequence was obtained from a woman under 30 with Graves' hyperthyroidism. The material sequenced was blood. The J gene is TRBJ1-1, the V gene TRBV30; a weak D match, TRBD1 (5 bases). In DNA, the CDR3 is TGTGCCTGGAGTCGCGTGGACACTGAAGCTTGCTTT. It is translated as CAWSRVDTEACF.